These 4 T cell receptor beta chains came from one sample sequenced in a study of blood T cells in healthy people across ages. A second PCR, run for about 7 to 11 cycles, used a sample-barcoded 5' primer plus a J-beta primer mix. TCRdb ran MiXCR on the 5' RACE reads and lists one entry per CDR3 protein. The sample contains about a million distinct CDR3 sequences, less than 45% of which appear only once. Sequenced: blood. The receptors stem from a man between 18 and 35 years old in good health.

This clonotype was counted only a few times. This sequence joins TRBV29-1 and TRBJ1-1; perhaps TRBD1 as D (6 bases). Per germline, CDR1 SQVTM and CDR2 ANQGSEA. Trimming stripped 3 bases from V and 2 bases from J, with 10 bases between. CDR3 size: 13 residues. CDR3 coding DNA: TGCAGCGTTGAGGGCAGGGGTAACACTGAAGCTTTCTTT. Residues: CSVEGRGNTEAFF.

The genes are TRBV7-9 and TRBJ1-2; 8 bases match TRBD1. V lost 5 bases, J lost 4 bases, and 12 bases stayed unmatched. This CDR3 comprises 16 residues. CDR1 SEHNR and CDR2 FQNEAQ come from the germline V gene (reference sequence). In nucleotides, the CDR3 is TGTGCCAGCAGCGCCGGGACAGGAGCGAATGGCTATGGCTACACCTTC. This sequence encodes CASSAGTGANGYGYTF.

V is TRBV4-1 and J is TRBJ1-4, with D perhaps TRBD1 (6 bases). This CDR3 is 15 amino acids long. Germline lookup yields CDR1 MGHRA and CDR2 YSYEKL. The V end lost 3 bases, the J end lost 8 bases, and 16 bases lay between the germline ends. The CDR3 DNA sequence: TGCGCCAGCAGCCAGGACAGCCCCCAGCCGGAAAAACTGTTTTTT. This translates into CASSQDSPQPEKLFF.

The chain employs TRBV7-2 and TRBJ2-1, with a weak D call TRBD1 (6 bases). The CDR3 contains 14 residues. V lost 5 bases, J lost 8 bases, and 16 bases lay in between. Germline CDR1 and CDR2: SGHTA and FQGNSA. The CDR3 DNA reads TGTGCCAGCAGCGCCGGGACATTGGACGATGAGCAGTTCTTC. This encodes CASSAGTLDDEQFF.